This entry describes one TCR beta chain. These data come from a study of OX40 agonist ivuxolimab in advanced cancers. As for the study in general: Mean age approximately 59 years, range roughly 20 to 85; approximately 83% male.

The repertoire was sequenced with immunoSEQ multiplex PCR; TCRdb's copy has only in-frame clones and lacks some. The sample records about 46,000 clones, 80% to 90% being singletons. Peripheral blood came from all dose cohorts at three timepoints. CDR3 length equals 15 residues. The germline CDR1 and CDR2 sequences are SGHRS and YFSETQ. J was trimmed by 5 bases and V by 3 bases; bases with no gene match: 7. The chain employs TRBV5-1 and TRBJ2-3; TRBD1 matches 9 bases. The TCR sequence derives from an adult with an advanced solid tumor such as melanoma, head and neck, liver or kidney cancer. Material: CD4+ or CD8+ T cells sorted from blood, obtained in a trial of the OX40 agonist ivuxolimab. In DNA form, the CDR3 reads TGCGCCAGCAGCTCCGGGACAGGGTTTGGAGATACGCAGTATTTT. Protein product: CASSSGTGFGDTQYF. The full variable domain, its missing parts supplied by reference TRBV5-1 and TRBJ2-3, is KAGVTQTPRYLIKTRGQQVTLSCSPISGHRSVSWYQQTPGQGLQFLFEYFSETQRNKGNFPGRFSGRQFSNSRSEMNVSTLELGDSALYLCASSSGTGFGDTQYFGPGTRLTVL.